This TCR beta chain was observed in a study of blood T cell dynamics during melanoma immunotherapy. About the research overall: Patients with metastatic melanoma got pembrolizumab or nivolumab-ipilimumab as first-line care.

This clone is a singleton in its sample. Clones were sequenced by immunoSEQ multiplex PCR, and TCRdb holds only the in-frame ones, with some missing. The repertoire holds approximately 9,700 clones, with around 91% as singletons. Time point in this sample: pre-treatment baseline. Patients with prior systemic cancer treatment, concomitant immunosuppressants, or other active malignancies were excluded. Germline assignment: CDR1 SGHAT and CDR2 FQDESV (reference sequence). The J segment lost 6 bases and the V segment lost 5 bases, leaving 11 bases of the junction unmatched. This CDR3 region has 15 residues.

The sequences come from blood, collected from a patient treated with checkpoint blockade. The TCR originated in a human donor with melanoma. The chain links TRBV11-1 to TRBJ2-3; 7 bases match TRBD2. The CDR3 spells CASSPAGSEGDTQYF. The DNA for the CDR3 is TGTGCCAGCAGCCCAGCGGGATCCGAGGGCGATACGCAGTATTTT. The full variable domain, rest sourced from reference TRBV11-1 and TRBJ2-3, is EAEVAQSPRYKITEKSQAVAFWCDPISGHATLYWYRQILGQGPELLVQFQDESVVDDSQLPKDRFSAERLKGVDSTLKIQPAELGDSAMYLCASSPAGSEGDTQYFGPGTRLTVL.